This entry lists 13 T cell receptor beta chains sequenced from one sample in a study of blood T cell repertoires in COVID-19. Assay: immunoSEQ multiplex PCR; the TCRdb copy retains only in-frame clones and omits some. The sample shows 120,000 to 150,000 clones, 84% of them seen only once. Material for sequencing was PBMCs or T cells enriched from blood (not recorded which). The source is a woman between 50 and 59 years old who had been exposed to COVID-19.

The gene calls are TRBV5-6 and TRBJ1-5; D might be TRBD1 (6 bases). Germline V lookup: CDR1 SGHDT, CDR2 YYEEEE. The V end lost 4 bases, the J end lost 3 bases, and 17 bases lay between the germline ends. The CDR3 runs to 16 residues. CDR3 loop: CASSPAHTGPNQPQHF. The CDR3 region has the DNA TGTGCCAGCAGCCCTGCCCATACAGGGCCCAATCAGCCCCAGCATTTT.

This chain joins TRBV5-4 and TRBJ2-5; D is uncertain. V was clipped by 1 base and J by 0 bases, with 7 bases between them. CDR1 is SGHNT, CDR2 YYREEE, per germline (reference sequence). The CDR3 consists of 14 residues. The CDR3 nucleotides read TGTGCCAGCAGCTTGCTAGTGTACCAAGAGACCCAGTACTTC. Its translation: CASSLLVYQETQYF.

V usage is TRBV5-4 and J usage is TRBJ2-3; 10 bases are shared with TRBD1. Germline V gene lookup returns CDR1 SGHNT and CDR2 YYREEE (reference sequence). The CDR3 is 16 amino acids. After removal of 3 bases from V and 1 base from J, the junction contained 5 bases not matched to a gene. This CDR3 reads CASSSGGQGRTDTQYF. The CDR3 nucleotides are TGTGCCAGCAGCTCGGGGGGACAGGGGCGCACAGATACGCAGTATTTT. Complete variable domain (other parts from reference TRBV5-4 and TRBJ2-3): ETGVTQSPTHLIKTRGQQVTLRCSSQSGHNTVSWYQQALGQGPQFIFQYYREEENGRGNFPPRFSGLQFPNYSSELNVNALELDDSALYLCASSSGGQGRTDTQYFGPGTRLTVL.

This sequence joins TRBV28 and TRBJ1-5; D uncertain. V shed 1 base and J shed 2 bases, with 9 bases lying between them. CDR3 length: 15 residues. Germline CDR1 is MDHEN and CDR2 is SYDVKM. CDR3 amino acids: CASSLSLAGNQPQHF. The DNA of the CDR3 is TGTGCCAGCAGTTTATCGCTGGCTGGCAATCAGCCCCAGCATTTT.

V is TRBV6-5 and J is TRBJ1-2; D gene unclear. Germline loops: CDR1 MNHEY, CDR2 SVGAGI. Trimming stripped 8 bases from V and 6 bases from J, with 7 bases between. The CDR3 length is 10 residues. CDR3 loop: CASEENGYTF. In DNA, the CDR3 is TGTGCCAGCGAAGAGAATGGCTACACCTTC.

With respect to this clone: One end of the junction varies from germline; a read error may be responsible. The chain uses TRBV11-2 and TRBJ2-1, with 13 nucleotides matching TRBD2. CDR1 is SGHAT and CDR2 is FQNNGV in the germline V gene. CDR3 length: 15 amino acids. DNA for the CDR3: TGTGCCAGCAGCCCGGGACTAGCGGGGCACGCTAGTGGGGTCTTC. Its protein product is CASSPGLAGHASGVF.

This clone was detected once. The chain combines TRBV30 with TRBJ2-7, with 7 bases that match TRBD2. Germline V gene lookup returns CDR1 GTSNPN and CDR2 SVGIG (reference sequence). V lost 8 bases and J lost 6; bases outside the gene matches: 10. The CDR3 totals 12 residues. CDR3 in amino acids: CAGGGGPSEQYF. The CDR3 coding sequence is TGTGCCGGGGGGGGTGGTCCTTCCGAGCAGTACTTC.

The V gene is TRBV27, the J gene TRBJ1-2; the D gene is possibly TRBD1 (6 bases). Germline loops: CDR1 MNHEY, CDR2 SMNVEV (reference sequence). The CDR3 runs to 14 residues. V lost 6 bases and J lost 5, with 16 bases in between. The CDR3 is CASRPIQGGYGYTF. DNA for the CDR3: TGTGCCAGCAGACCAATACAGGGAGGGTATGGCTACACCTTC.

Only one count was recorded for this clone. V and J are TRBV3-1 (or the pseudogene TRBV3-2) and TRBJ1-2; 12 bases line up with TRBD1. From germline, CDR1 is LGHDT and CDR2 YNNKEL (reference sequence). The CDR3 runs 15 residues. Trimming removed 2 bases from V and 8 bases from J; junction bases left unmatched: 6. The CDR3 region has the DNA TGTGCCAGCAGCCAAAGGGGACAGGGGGCCCCGGGCTACACCTTC. Translating it yields CASSQRGQGAPGYTF.

The gene calls are TRBV15 and TRBJ1-6; D gene unclear. V was trimmed by 0 bases and J by 0 bases, leaving 3 bases between them. This CDR3 comprises 15 residues. Germline-derived CDR1 and CDR2 are LNHNV and YYDKDF (reference sequence). CDR3 in amino acids: CATSRDVSYNSPLHF. The CDR3 DNA reads as TGTGCCACCAGCAGAGACGTCTCCTATAATTCACCCCTCCACTTT.

The table lists this clone with a count of one. The V gene is TRBV7-2, the J gene TRBJ1-1, with D unresolved. This CDR3 has 16 amino acids. V was trimmed by 2 bases and J by 0 bases, leaving 13 bases between them. From germline, CDR1 is SGHTA and CDR2 FQGNSA. CDR3 coding DNA: TGTGCCAGCAGCTTATACGGTCCGAACCTGAACACTGAAGCTTTCTTT. It translates to CASSLYGPNLNTEAFF.

The chain carries TRBV27 and TRBJ1-1; TRBD1 might be the D (5 bases). Germline lookup yields CDR1 MNHEY and CDR2 SMNVEV (reference sequence). The V and J ends lost 5 bases and 11 bases respectively, with 15 bases between them. This CDR3 contains 12 residues. CDR3 sequence reads: CASSLPGGAAFF. CDR3 nucleotide sequence: TGTGCCAGCAGTCTCCCAGGTGGGGCCGCTTTCTTT.

This clone was observed once. The rearrangement links TRBV3-1 (or the pseudogene TRBV3-2) to TRBJ2-3, with 8 bases fitting TRBD2. Germline CDR1 LGHDT, CDR2 YNNKEL (reference sequence). J was trimmed by 1 base and V by 1 base; bases with no gene match: 4. The CDR3 loop spans 16 amino acids. Here the CDR3 reads CASSQGGAGGTDTQYF. DNA of the CDR3: TGTGCCAGCAGCCAAGGGGGAGCGGGGGGCACAGATACGCAGTATTTT.